Following are 9 T cell receptor beta chains from one sample sequenced in a study of blood T cell repertoires in COVID-19. TCRdb's table, derived via immunoSEQ multiplex PCR, lists solely in-frame clones and lacks some. The sample yields roughly 250,000 clones, approximately 83% seen once. Sequenced material: PBMCs or T cells enriched from blood (not recorded which). These receptors were obtained from a woman aged 50 to 60 who had recovered from COVID-19.

The V gene is TRBV27, the J gene TRBJ2-3; 10 bases fit TRBD2. Germline V CDR1 and CDR2: MNHEY, SMNVEV (reference sequence). The CDR3 loop spans 15 amino acids. V gave up 3 bases and J gave up 1 base; unmatched junction bases: 1. CDR3 amino acids: CASSLGLARTDTQYF. For the CDR3, the DNA is TGTGCCAGCAGTTTGGGACTAGCGCGCACAGATACGCAGTATTTT.

This chain connects TRBV5-1 to TRBJ1-4; D ambiguous. Trimming pared 6 bases from V and 5 bases from J, leaving 11 bases between. CDR1 and CDR2 from the germline V gene are SGHRS and YFSETQ. CDR3 length: 13 amino acids. The CDR3 reads CASNYDGNEKLFF. CDR3 coding DNA: TGCGCCAGCAACTATGACGGGAATGAAAAACTGTTTTTT.

For the CDR3, the DNA is TGTGCCAGCAGCGTAGAGGGGGCTAACTATGGCTACACCTTC. Protein: CASSVEGANYGYTF. The chain employs TRBV9 and TRBJ1-2; possibly TRBD1 for D (6 bases). V was cut by 0 bases and J by 0 bases, with 6 bases left in between. CDR1 is SGDLS, CDR2 YYNGEE, per germline. This CDR3 spans 14 amino acids.

The rearrangement links TRBV5-1 to TRBJ2-6, with no clear D. Trimming cost V 4 bases and J 4 bases, with 18 bases left between them. Germline values: CDR1 SGHRS, CDR2 YFSETQ. The CDR3 contains 17 residues. CDR3 in DNA: TGCGCCAGCAGCACCGGAAATACAGAGCCAGGGGCCAACGTCCTGACTTTC. This sequence encodes CASSTGNTEPGANVLTF.

The rearrangement links TRBV7-8 to TRBJ2-7, with 9 bases identical to TRBD1. There are 14 residues in the CDR3. The V segment lost 5 bases and the J segment 0 bases; nucleotides outside the gene matches: 2. Per the germline V gene, CDR1 is SGHVS and CDR2 is FQNEAQ. CDR3 in amino acids: CASSGQGFSYEQYF. The CDR3 DNA follows: TGTGCCAGCAGCGGACAGGGGTTCTCCTACGAGCAGTACTTC.

This clone was observed a handful of times. The chain recombines TRBV2 with TRBJ1-3; 8 positions agree with TRBD1. The germline gives CDR1 SNHLY, CDR2 FYNNEI. Germline trimming cut 6 bases from V and 4 bases from J; bases unmatched to any gene: 8. The CDR3 loop spans 15 amino acids. Here the CDR3 reads CASSQDREAGNTIYF. The CDR3 DNA sequence: TGTGCCAGCAGCCAGGACAGGGAGGCGGGAAACACCATATATTTT.

A few counts support this clone. The V call is TRBV28, the J call TRBJ2-7; 7 bases agree with TRBD1. Looked up from germline, CDR1 is MDHEN and CDR2 is SYDVKM. V dropped 6 bases and J dropped 2; count of bases not matched to a gene: 10. The CDR3 covers 15 residues. The chain's CDR3 is CASRANRGPAYEQYF. Written as DNA, the CDR3 is TGTGCCAGCAGAGCTAACAGGGGACCTGCCTACGAGCAGTACTTC. Variable domain in full (rest from reference TRBV28 and TRBJ2-7): DVKVTQSSRYLVKRTGEKVFLECVQDMDHENMFWYRQDPGLGLRLIYFSYDVKMKEKGDIPEGYSVSREKKERFSLILESASTNQTSMYLCASRANRGPAYEQYFGPGTRLTVT.

The CDR3 loop reads CASNRQGGELFF. DNA of the CDR3: TGTGCCAGCAACCGACAGGGAGGAGAACTGTTTTTT. The chain links TRBV2 to TRBJ1-4; TRBD1 matches at 7 bases. CDR3 length equals 12 residues. J gave up 12 bases and V 7 bases, and 8 bases lay outside the gene matches. In germline, CDR1 is SNHLY, CDR2 FYNNEI.

V and J are TRBV6-5 and TRBJ1-2, with D perhaps TRBD1 (6 bases). Germline V gene sequence: CDR1 MNHEY, CDR2 SVGAGI. This CDR3 has 16 residues. The germline V and J ends were trimmed by 0 bases and 3 bases, with 14 bases remaining between them. The CDR3 DNA reads TGTGCCAGCAGTTACTCGATTACAGGGATTGACTATGGCTACACCTTC. Protein sequence: CASSYSITGIDYGYTF.